The 3 T cell receptor beta chains below were found in one sample sequenced in a study of blood T cell repertoires in COVID-19. Assay: immunoSEQ multiplex PCR; the TCRdb copy retains only in-frame clones and omits some. Among 170,000 or so clones listed, about 88% were seen once. Material for sequencing was peripheral blood. These receptors all come from a man in his 60s with COVID-19, enrolled during active disease.

The chain couples TRBV28 to TRBJ1-2, with D possibly being TRBD1 (6 bases). V shed 4 bases and J shed 7 bases, with 16 bases lying between them. CDR3 size: 14 residues. Germline loops: CDR1 MDHEN, CDR2 SYDVKM. CDR3 sequence reads: CASSSYGTFPGYTF. DNA for the CDR3: TGTGCCAGCAGTTCATACGGGACATTTCCTGGCTACACCTTC.

The chain couples TRBV14 to TRBJ2-1; no definite D call. This CDR3 has 13 residues. Looked up from germline, CDR1 is SGHDN and CDR2 is FVKESK. V was cut by 0 bases and J by 12 bases, with 12 bases left in between. The CDR3 DNA follows: TGTGCCAGCAGCCAAGATCCCCTAACTGTGCAGTTCTTC. It specifies CASSQDPLTVQFF. The full variable domain, its missing parts supplied by reference TRBV14 and TRBJ2-1, is EAGVTQFPSHSVIEKGQTVTLRCDPISGHDNLYWYRRVMGKEIKFLLHFVKESKQDESGMPNNRFLAERTGGTYSTLKVQPAELEDSGVYFCASSQDPLTVQFFGPGTRLTVL.

This CDR3 reads CASSTTTTSGPTDTQYF. CDR3 DNA sequence: TGTGCCAGCAGCACCACCACCACTAGCGGACCCACAGATACGCAGTATTTT. The genes are TRBV7-9 and TRBJ2-3; 8 nucleotides align to TRBD2. CDR1 SEHNR and CDR2 FQNEAQ come from the germline V gene (reference sequence). J was trimmed by 2 bases and V by 5 bases; bases with no gene match: 12. The CDR3 is 17 residues long.